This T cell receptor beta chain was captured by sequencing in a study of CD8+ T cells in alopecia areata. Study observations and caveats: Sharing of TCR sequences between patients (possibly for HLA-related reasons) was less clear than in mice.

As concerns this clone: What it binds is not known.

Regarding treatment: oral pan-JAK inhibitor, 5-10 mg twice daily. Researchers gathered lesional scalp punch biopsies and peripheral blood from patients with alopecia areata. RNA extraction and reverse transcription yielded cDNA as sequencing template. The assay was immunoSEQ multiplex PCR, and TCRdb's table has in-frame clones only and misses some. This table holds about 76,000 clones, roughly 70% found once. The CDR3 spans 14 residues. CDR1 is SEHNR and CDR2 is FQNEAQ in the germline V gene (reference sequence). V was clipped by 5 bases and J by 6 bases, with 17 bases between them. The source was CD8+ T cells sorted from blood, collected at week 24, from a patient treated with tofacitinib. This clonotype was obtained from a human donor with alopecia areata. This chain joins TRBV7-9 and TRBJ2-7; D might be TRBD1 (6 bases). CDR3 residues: CASSQTTGSGEQYF. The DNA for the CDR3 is TGTGCCAGCAGCCAAACTACAGGGTCTGGCGAGCAGTACTTC. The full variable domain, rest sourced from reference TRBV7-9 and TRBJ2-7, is DTGVSQNPRHKITKRGQNVTFRCDPISEHNRLYWYRQTLGQGPEFLTYFQNEAQLEKSRLLSDRFSAERPKGSFSTLEIQRTEQGDSAMYLCASSQTTGSGEQYFGPGTRLTVT.